The sequence of this TCR beta chain was determined in a study of T cell responses to AZD1222 COVID-19 vaccine. About this clone: Its matching antigen is unknown.

Study-wide results and limits: Only five or six AZD1222 recipients were seropositive at baseline.

TCRdb's copy holds only in-frame clones and misses some; the assay was immunoSEQ multiplex PCR. The sample consists of fewer than 200,000 clones, approximately 90% of them appearing once. The CDR3 length is 15 residues. Germline loops: CDR1 LGHNA, CDR2 YNFKEQ. The ends lost 1 base at V and 3 bases at J; junction bases unmatched: 1. The receptor's source is an adult who received the AZD1222 COVID-19 vaccine. J is TRBJ2-1 and V is TRBV4-2; TRBD2 agrees at 9 bases. Sequencing used peripheral blood, obtained 28 days after the second AZD1222 dose. CDR3 region: CASSQGTSDYNEQFF. The CDR3 DNA follows: TGTGCCAGCAGCCAAGGGACTAGCGACTACAATGAGCAGTTCTTC.